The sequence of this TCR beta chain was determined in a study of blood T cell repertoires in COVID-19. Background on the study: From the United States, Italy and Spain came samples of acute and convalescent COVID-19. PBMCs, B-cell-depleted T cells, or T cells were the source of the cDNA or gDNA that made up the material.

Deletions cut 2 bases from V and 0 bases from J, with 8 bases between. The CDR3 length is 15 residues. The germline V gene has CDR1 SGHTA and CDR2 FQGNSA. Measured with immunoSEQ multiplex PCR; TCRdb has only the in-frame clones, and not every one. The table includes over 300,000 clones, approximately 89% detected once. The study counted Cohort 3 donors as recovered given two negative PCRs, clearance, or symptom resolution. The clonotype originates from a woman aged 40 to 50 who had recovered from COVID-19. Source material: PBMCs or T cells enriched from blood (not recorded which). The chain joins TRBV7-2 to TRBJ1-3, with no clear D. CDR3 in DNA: TGTGCCAGCAGCTTATGGGCTGTCTCTGGAAACACCATATATTTT. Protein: CASSLWAVSGNTIYF. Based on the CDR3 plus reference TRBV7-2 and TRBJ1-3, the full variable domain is GAGVSQSPSNKVTEKGKDVELRCDPISGHTALYWYRQSLGQGLEFLIYFQGNSAPDKSGLPSDRFSAERTGGSVSTLTIQRTQQEDSAVYLCASSLWAVSGNTIYFGEGSWLTVV.